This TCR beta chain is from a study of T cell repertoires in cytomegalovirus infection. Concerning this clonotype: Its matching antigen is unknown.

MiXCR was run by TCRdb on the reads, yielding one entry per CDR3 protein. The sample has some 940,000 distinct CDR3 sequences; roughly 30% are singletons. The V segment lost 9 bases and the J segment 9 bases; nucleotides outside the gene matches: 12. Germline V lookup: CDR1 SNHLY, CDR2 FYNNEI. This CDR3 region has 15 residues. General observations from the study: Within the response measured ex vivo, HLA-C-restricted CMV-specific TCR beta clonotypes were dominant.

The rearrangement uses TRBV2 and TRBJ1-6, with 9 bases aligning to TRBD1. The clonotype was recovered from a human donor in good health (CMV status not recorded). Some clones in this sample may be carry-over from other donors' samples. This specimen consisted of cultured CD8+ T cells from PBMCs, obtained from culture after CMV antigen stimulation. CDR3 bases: TGTGCCAGTTCCGTCGGCGGGACAGGGATTTCACCCCTCCACTTT. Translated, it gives CASSVGGTGISPLHF.